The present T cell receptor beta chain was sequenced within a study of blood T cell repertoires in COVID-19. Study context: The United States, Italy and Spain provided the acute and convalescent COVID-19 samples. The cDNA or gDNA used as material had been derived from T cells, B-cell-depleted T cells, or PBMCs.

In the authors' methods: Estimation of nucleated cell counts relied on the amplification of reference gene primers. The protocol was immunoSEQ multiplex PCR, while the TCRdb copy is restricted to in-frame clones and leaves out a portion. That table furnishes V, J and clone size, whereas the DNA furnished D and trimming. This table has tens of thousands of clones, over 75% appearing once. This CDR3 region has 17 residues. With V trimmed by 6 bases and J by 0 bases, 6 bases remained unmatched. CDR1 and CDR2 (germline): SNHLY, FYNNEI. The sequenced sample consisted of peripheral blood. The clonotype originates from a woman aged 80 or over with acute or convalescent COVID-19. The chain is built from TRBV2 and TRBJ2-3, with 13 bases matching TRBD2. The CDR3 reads CASRETSGGSSTDTQYF. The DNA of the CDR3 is TGTGCCAGCAGGGAGACTAGCGGGGGGTCTAGCACAGATACGCAGTATTTT.